This T cell receptor beta chain originates from a study of blood T cell repertoires in COVID-19. About the research overall: PBMCs, B-cell-depleted T cells, or T cells provided the cDNA or gDNA that made up the material.

Assay used: immunoSEQ multiplex PCR; TCRdb lists only in-frame clones, some missing. The sample holds under 400,000 clones, roughly 87% seen once. In Seattle, patients joined the study during active infection and were tracked longitudinally. Per germline, CDR1 MNHEY and CDR2 SVGEGT. This CDR3 has 15 residues. Trimming shortened V by 2 bases and J by 2 bases, and 13 bases separated the two germline ends. The rearrangement links TRBV6-2 or TRBV6-3 to TRBJ2-7; D gene unclear. The source is a woman aged 55-75 years with COVID-19, enrolled during active disease. Material for sequencing was peripheral blood. The CDR3 DNA is TGTGCCAGCAGTTACGTATTGGGCAGAACCTACGAGCAGTACTTC. Translating gives CASSYVLGRTYEQYF.